The 2 T cell receptor beta chains given below trace back to one sample, sequenced in a study of shared clonotypes between healthy human individuals. This table comes from immunoSEQ multiplex PCR, and its TCRdb copy is limited to in-frame clones, with some not included. Altogether 1.5 million to 2.5 million clones are present, approximately 94% being singletons, with the ten largest covering around 1.2%. It was CD45RO-negative cells, positively selected for CCR7, that made up naive CD8 cells, with terminally differentiated effector memory CD45RA+ cells excluded. Sequencing was carried out using naive CD8+ T cells sorted from blood. All receptors come from a man younger than 30 in good health.

This chain uses TRBV5-1 with TRBJ2-7, with TRBD1 identical over 9 bases. The CDR3 runs to 16 residues. Trimming at V came to 4 bases and at J to 2 bases, leaving 10 bases not matched to a gene. CDR1 is SGHRS, CDR2 YFSETQ, per germline. The CDR3 DNA follows: TGCGCCAGCAGCCCGGGACAGGGACTTCTCGCCTACGAGCAGTACTTC. Protein: CASSPGQGLLAYEQYF.

The genes are TRBV4-3 and TRBJ1-2; 7 nucleotides align to TRBD1. Per the germline V gene, CDR1 is LGHNA and CDR2 is YSLEER. The CDR3 is 16 amino acids. After removal of 0 bases from V and 7 bases from J, the junction contained 11 bases not matched to a gene. The CDR3 DNA is TGCGCCAGCAGCCAAGATTGGGGGGTGGACAGGTCTGGCTACACCTTC. Translated: CASSQDWGVDRSGYTF.